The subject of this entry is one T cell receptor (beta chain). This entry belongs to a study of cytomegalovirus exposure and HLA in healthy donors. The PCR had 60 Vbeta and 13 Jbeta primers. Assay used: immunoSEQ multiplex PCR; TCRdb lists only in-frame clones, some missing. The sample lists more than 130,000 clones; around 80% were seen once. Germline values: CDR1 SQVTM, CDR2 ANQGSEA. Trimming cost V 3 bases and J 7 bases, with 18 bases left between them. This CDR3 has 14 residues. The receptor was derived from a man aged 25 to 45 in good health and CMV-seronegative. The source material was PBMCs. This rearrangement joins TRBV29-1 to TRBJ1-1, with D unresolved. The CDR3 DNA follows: TGCAGCGTTGATGCGGGGTTTCGTCCGGTTGAAGCTTTCTTT. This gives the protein CSVDAGFRPVEAFF.